These 19 T cell receptor beta chains were all obtained from the same sample, sequenced in a study of blood T cell repertoires in COVID-19. Sequenced by immunoSEQ multiplex PCR; TCRdb stores in-frame clones only, minus some. Among 120,000 or so clones listed, approximately 85% were seen once. Sequenced input: peripheral blood. The receptors derive from a human donor in a cohort sampled during active COVID-19.

This clone showed up just once. V and J are TRBV9 and TRBJ2-1; D unclear. This CDR3 is built from 14 residues. CDR1 is SGDLS and CDR2 is YYNGEE in the germline V gene. V shed 0 bases and J shed 4 bases, with 8 bases lying between them. CDR3 sequence (DNA): TGTGCCAGCAGCGTAGTGGCCAGTTACAATGAGCAGTTCTTC. Amino acids: CASSVVASYNEQFF.

This clone was observed a few times. This chain uses TRBV5-1 with TRBJ2-3, with no clear D. V lost 0 bases and J 2 bases, leaving 7 bases between the germline ends. From germline, CDR1 is SGHRS and CDR2 YFSETQ. The CDR3 loop spans 14 amino acids. CDR3: CASSLGLYTDTQYF. In nucleotides, the CDR3 is TGCGCCAGCAGCTTGGGACTGTACACAGATACGCAGTATTTT.

This chain links TRBV5-1 with TRBJ2-7; D remains unclear. This CDR3 has 12 amino acids. The V gene's germline CDR1 is SGHRS and CDR2 YFSETQ. Trimming removed 0 bases from V and 8 bases from J, with 9 bases in between. The CDR3 region is CASSLDPRKQYF. The CDR3 DNA is TGCGCCAGCAGCTTGGACCCCAGGAAGCAGTACTTC.

In this sample, this clone turned up a few times. As DNA, the CDR3 is TGTGCCAGCAGTTACAGCGACAGGGCTGGAAACACCATATATTTT. As protein: CASSYSDRAGNTIYF. The chain employs TRBV6-6 and TRBJ1-3; TRBD1 matches 7 bases. The CDR3 runs to 15 residues. The V segment lost 2 bases and the J segment 2 bases; nucleotides outside the gene matches: 3. Germline V gene lookup returns CDR1 MNHNY and CDR2 SVGAGI (reference sequence).

This clone was counted once. The chain is built from TRBV12-5 and TRBJ1-5; 11 bases are shared with TRBD1. This CDR3 has 14 amino acids. CDR1 and CDR2 from the germline V gene are LGHNT and FRNRAP. The ends lost 6 bases at V and 6 bases at J; junction bases unmatched: 4. Here the CDR3 reads CASGGQGAIQPQHF. CDR3 nucleotide sequence: TGTGCTAGTGGAGGACAGGGGGCCATTCAGCCCCAGCATTTT. Using reference TRBV12-5 and TRBJ1-5 for the parts outside the CDR3, the full variable domain is DARVTQTPRHKVTEMGQEVTMRCQPILGHNTVFWYRQTMMQGLELLAYFRNRAPLDDSGMPKDRFSAEMPDATLATLKIQPSEPRDSAVYFCASGGQGAIQPQHFGDGTRLSIL.

The chain links TRBV6-5 to TRBJ2-5, with 7 bases lining up with TRBD2. The germline V gene has CDR1 MNHEY and CDR2 SVGAGI. The CDR3 has 14 residues. The junction had 5 bases not matched to a gene; V was cut back by 2 bases and J by 5 bases. CDR3: CASSYERGGETQYF. For the CDR3, the DNA is TGTGCCAGCAGTTACGAGCGGGGTGGGGAGACCCAGTACTTC.

The CDR3 sequence is CASSLGGTGNTIYF. In DNA, the CDR3 is TGTGCCAGCAGCTTAGGAGGAACTGGAAACACCATATATTTT. The chain employs TRBV7-2 and TRBJ1-3; D gene ambiguous. This CDR3 contains 14 residues. V shed 1 base and J shed 2 bases, with 6 bases lying between them. CDR1 and CDR2 (germline): SGHTA, FQGNSA.

Turning to this clone: Distinct nucleotide sequences in the sample also encode this CDR3. This chain links TRBV3-1 (or the pseudogene TRBV3-2) with TRBJ1-3; 8 bases map to TRBD1. The trim removed 3 bases at V and 4 bases at J, leaving 2 bases unmatched. The CDR3 is 14 amino acids. Per the germline V gene, CDR1 is LGHDT and CDR2 is YNNKEL (reference sequence). CDR3 nucleotides: TGTGCCAGCAGCCAGCAGGGGGCGGGAAACACCATATATTTT. Translating gives CASSQQGAGNTIYF.

The chain joins TRBV6-5 to TRBJ2-7; D perhaps matches TRBD2 (7 bases). The V gene's germline CDR1 is MNHEY and CDR2 SVGAGI. The CDR3 has 15 residues. V was clipped by 8 bases and J by 0 bases, with 17 bases between them. CDR3 DNA sequence: TGTGCCAGCTCCCGAAAGGGGGGGAGCTCCTACGAGCAGTACTTC. It specifies CASSRKGGSSYEQYF.

V is TRBV5-1 and J is TRBJ2-5; 8 positions match TRBD2. After removal of 2 bases from V and 1 base from J, the junction contained 7 bases not matched to a gene. The germline gives CDR1 SGHRS, CDR2 YFSETQ. The CDR3 spans 16 residues. CDR3 protein: CASSLGAGDLQETQYF. CDR3 DNA sequence: TGCGCCAGCAGCTTAGGAGCGGGGGACCTCCAAGAGACCCAGTACTTC.

A single count supports this clone. The same CDR3 arises from other DNA sequences in this sample as well. CDR3 nucleotide sequence: TGTGCCAGCAGCTTAGCACAGGGAGATGGCTACACCTTC. This encodes CASSLAQGDGYTF. V gene TRBV7-9 combines with J gene TRBJ1-2; maybe TRBD1 (6 bases). V was shortened by 0 bases and J by 6 bases, with 8 bases between the two germline ends. Germline V gene data show CDR1 as SEHNR and CDR2 as FQNEAQ (reference sequence). This CDR3 has 13 residues.

The chain employs TRBV14 and TRBJ2-2; TRBD1 is a possible D gene (5 bases). The CDR3 loop spans 15 amino acids. The V and J ends lost 0 bases and 5 bases respectively, with 10 bases between them. CDR1 SGHDN and CDR2 FVKESK come from the germline V gene. The CDR3 spells CASSQDVAGTGELFF. In nucleotides, the CDR3 is TGTGCCAGCAGCCAAGATGTGGCAGGGACCGGGGAGCTGTTTTTT.

V gene TRBV5-1 combines with J gene TRBJ1-4; a possible D gene is TRBD1 (5 bases). Germline CDR1 and CDR2: SGHRS and YFSETQ. The CDR3 loop spans 16 amino acids. The V end lost 0 bases, the J end lost 0 bases, and 9 bases lay between the germline ends. DNA for the CDR3: TGCGCCAGCAGCTTGGCTACAGGTTCAACTAATGAAAAACTGTTTTTT. This codes for CASSLATGSTNEKLFF.

On this clone itself: Other DNA sequences from this sample encode an identical CDR3 as well. This chain joins TRBV12-3 or TRBV12-4 and TRBJ1-5; 7 bases are shared with TRBD1. Losses at the gene ends were 3 bases for V and 4 bases for J; bases not matched to a gene: 0. This CDR3 is built from 13 residues. CDR3: CASSLTGNQPQHF. In DNA form, the CDR3 reads TGTGCCAGCAGTTTGACAGGGAATCAGCCCCAGCATTTT.

The chain has TRBV7-2 and TRBJ1-3; D not resolved. Trimming took 4 bases from V and 0 from J, leaving 13 bases between them. The CDR3 length is 16 residues. CDR1 and CDR2 (germline): SGHTA, FQGNSA. CDR3 sequence: CASSSLQGSSGNTIYF. CDR3 nucleotides: TGTGCCAGCAGCTCACTACAAGGCAGCTCTGGAAACACCATATATTTT.

The chain joins TRBV6-6 to TRBJ2-2, with a tentative D call TRBD1 (6 bases). With 5 bases removed from V and 4 bases from J, the gap between germline ends came to 11 bases. CDR1 and CDR2 (germline): MNHNY, SVGAGI (reference sequence). The CDR3 consists of 14 residues. The CDR3 region has the DNA TGTGCCAGCAGTGGACAGTTGTCCACCGGGGAGCTGTTTTTT. This gives the protein CASSGQLSTGELFF.

The table lists this clone with a count of one. The chain recombines TRBV27 with TRBJ1-2, with 10 positions matching TRBD1. Germline-derived CDR1 and CDR2 are MNHEY and SMNVEV (reference sequence). The V gene end was trimmed by 2 bases and the J gene end by 4 bases; junction bases not matched to a gene: 19. The CDR3 extends over 20 amino acids. CDR3 protein: CASSLNPLPPRQGASYGYTF. The DNA of the CDR3 is TGTGCCAGCAGTTTAAATCCCCTCCCCCCTCGACAGGGGGCCTCCTATGGCTACACCTTC.

This CDR3 reads CASSYPSQPQHF. DNA of the CDR3: TGTGCCAGCAGTTACCCCTCTCAGCCCCAGCATTTT. The chain recombines TRBV6-2 or TRBV6-3 with TRBJ1-5; D is unclear. From germline, CDR1 is MNHEY and CDR2 SVGEGT. V was pared by 2 bases and J by 6 bases, with 5 bases between. The CDR3 covers 12 residues.

This clone appeared a single time. The chain has TRBV24-1 and TRBJ2-1; possibly TRBD2 for D (7 bases). This CDR3 has 16 residues. CDR1 and CDR2 (germline): KGHDR, SFDVKD. The V end lost 0 bases, the J end lost 7 bases, and 15 bases lay between the germline ends. This chain's CDR3 is CATSDLEGGARNEQFF. Here the CDR3 DNA reads TGTGCCACCAGTGATTTGGAAGGGGGGGCCAGGAATGAGCAGTTCTTC.